The 21 T cell receptor beta chains in this list originate from one sample, sequenced in a study of control samples from healthy donors and cancer patients. The data were produced by immunoSEQ multiplex PCR, yet TCRdb's version contains in-frame clones alone and is incomplete. The sample holds about 59,000 clones, around 90% seen once. Sequencing was carried out using PBMCs. The origin of the receptors is a man in his forties with colorectal cancer.

The rearrangement joins TRBV18 to TRBJ2-1; D perhaps matches TRBD1 (6 bases). From germline, CDR1 is KGHSH and CDR2 LQKENI. This CDR3 region has 14 residues. The V and J ends lost 6 bases and 4 bases respectively, with 13 bases between them. The CDR3: CASSGQRGYNEQFF. The CDR3 bases are TGTGCCAGCTCGGGACAAAGGGGGTACAATGAGCAGTTCTTC.

V and J are TRBV25-1 and TRBJ1-6; D gene unclear. V lost 4 bases to trimming and J lost 0 bases, with 13 bases between them. This CDR3 contains 17 residues. From germline, CDR1 is MGHDK and CDR2 SYGVNS. The CDR3 DNA follows: TGTGCCAGCAGTGGGACCCGAGAAGGCTCCTATAATTCACCCCTCCACTTT. Amino acids: CASSGTREGSYNSPLHF.

The V call is TRBV7-8, the J call TRBJ1-6, with no clear D. Germline loops: CDR1 SGHVS, CDR2 FQNEAQ. V was pared by 2 bases and J by 10 bases, with 9 bases between. This CDR3 has 13 amino acids. The CDR3 loop is CASSLLVNSPLHF. In nucleotides, the CDR3 is TGTGCCAGCAGCTTACTAGTAAACTCACCCCTCCACTTT.

This sequence joins TRBV5-1 and TRBJ2-3; D possibly matches TRBD1 or TRBD2 (5 bases each). V was pared by 7 bases and J by 1 base, with 13 bases between. The CDR3 is 14 residues long. The V gene's germline CDR1 is SGHRS and CDR2 YFSETQ. Written as DNA, the CDR3 is TGCGCCAGCCGCAGGGTCGGGGGCACAGATACGCAGTATTTT. Translating it yields CASRRVGGTDTQYF. The variable domain in full, with the rest retrieved from reference TRBV5-1 and TRBJ2-3, is KAGVTQTPRYLIKTRGQQVTLSCSPISGHRSVSWYQQTPGQGLQFLFEYFSETQRNKGNFPGRFSGRQFSNSRSEMNVSTLELGDSALYLCASRRVGGTDTQYFGPGTRLTVL.

The V and J genes are TRBV3-1 (or the pseudogene TRBV3-2) and TRBJ2-1; perhaps TRBD1 as D (6 bases). The V and J ends lost 4 bases and 10 bases respectively, with 23 bases between them. CDR3 length equals 16 residues. Germline loops: CDR1 LGHDT, CDR2 YNNKEL (reference sequence). CDR3 DNA sequence: TGTGCCAGCAGCCTAGCCCGGACAGCAAACAGGGTCGAGCAGTTCTTC. Amino acids: CASSLARTANRVEQFF.

This sequence joins TRBV7-3 and TRBJ1-2; D perhaps matches TRBD1 (6 bases). Per germline, CDR1 SGHTA and CDR2 FQGTGA. This CDR3 is 15 amino acids long. Trimming took 1 base from V and 7 from J, leaving 16 bases between them. CDR3 residues: CASSLNGGRLGGYTF. The CDR3 nucleotides read TGTGCCAGCAGCTTAAACGGGGGGCGGTTGGGTGGCTACACCTTC.

The J gene is TRBJ2-7, the V gene TRBV2, with D perhaps assigned TRBD1 or TRBD2 (6 bases each). Germline V CDR1 and CDR2: SNHLY, FYNNEI. This CDR3 spans 13 amino acids. Trimming left V 4 bases short and J 2 bases short, with 9 bases between. The CDR3 DNA is TGTGCCAGCAGTGCCCGGGGGCCCTACGAGCAGTACTTC. The encoded protein is CASSARGPYEQYF.

The rearrangement joins TRBV2 to TRBJ2-3; 9 nucleotides line up with TRBD2. Losses at the gene ends were 9 bases for V and 2 bases for J; bases not matched to a gene: 9. Germline loops: CDR1 SNHLY, CDR2 FYNNEI. The CDR3 length is 15 residues. For the CDR3, the DNA is TGTGCCAGTTTAATGCTAGCGGGGTCCACAGATACGCAGTATTTT. It yields the protein CASLMLAGSTDTQYF. The full variable domain, with the rest looked up from reference TRBV2 and TRBJ2-3, is EPEVTQTPSHQVTQMGQEVILRCVPISNHLYFYWYRQILGQKVEFLVSFYNNEISEKSEIFDDQFSVERPDGSNFTLKIRSTKLEDSAMYFCASLMLAGSTDTQYFGPGTRLTVL.

V usage is TRBV19 and J usage is TRBJ2-2; D not resolved. CDR1 and CDR2 (germline): LNHDA, SQIVND (reference sequence). Trimming removed 5 bases from V and 0 bases from J, with 10 bases in between. This CDR3 is 15 amino acids long. The CDR3 DNA reads TGTGCCAGTAGTCCCGGGTGGACGAACACCGGGGAGCTGTTTTTT. Amino acids: CASSPGWTNTGELFF.

The V gene is TRBV5-1, the J gene TRBJ1-2; D gene ambiguous. V was shortened by 4 bases and J by 4 bases, with 14 bases between the two germline ends. CDR1 SGHRS and CDR2 YFSETQ come from the germline V gene. The CDR3 loop spans 14 amino acids. The CDR3 region is CASSQASGGYGYTF. In nucleotides, the CDR3 is TGCGCCAGCAGCCAAGCCTCGGGAGGCTATGGCTACACCTTC.

V gene TRBV5-1 combines with J gene TRBJ2-1; D call uncertain. Per germline, CDR1 SGHRS and CDR2 YFSETQ. The germline V and J ends were trimmed by 3 bases and 1 base, with 8 bases remaining between them. The CDR3 runs 14 residues. The CDR3 here is CASSYYFSYNEQFF. In DNA, the CDR3 is TGCGCCAGCAGCTATTATTTTTCCTACAATGAGCAGTTCTTC. Based on the CDR3 plus reference TRBV5-1 and TRBJ2-1, the full variable domain is KAGVTQTPRYLIKTRGQQVTLSCSPISGHRSVSWYQQTPGQGLQFLFEYFSETQRNKGNFPGRFSGRQFSNSRSEMNVSTLELGDSALYLCASSYYFSYNEQFFGPGTRLTVL.

The rearrangement joins TRBV24-1 to TRBJ1-1, with D uncertain. Germline V CDR1 and CDR2: KGHDR, SFDVKD. V lost 9 bases to trimming and J lost 4 bases, with 11 bases between them. The CDR3 spans 12 residues. CDR3 protein: CATESGPTEAFF. As DNA, the CDR3 is TGTGCCACCGAAAGCGGGCCCACTGAAGCTTTCTTT.

The chain uses TRBV5-1 and TRBJ2-7, with D unclear. Trimming stripped 0 bases from V and 2 bases from J, with 12 bases between. The germline CDR1 and CDR2 sequences are SGHRS and YFSETQ. There are 15 residues in the CDR3. CDR3 bases: TGCGCCAGCAGCTTGGAGGGTCTGATTACCTACGAGCAGTACTTC. Protein sequence: CASSLEGLITYEQYF. Based on the CDR3 plus reference TRBV5-1 and TRBJ2-7, the full variable domain is KAGVTQTPRYLIKTRGQQVTLSCSPISGHRSVSWYQQTPGQGLQFLFEYFSETQRNKGNFPGRFSGRQFSNSRSEMNVSTLELGDSALYLCASSLEGLITYEQYFGPGTRLTVT.

The chain employs TRBV10-2 and TRBJ2-2; perhaps TRBD1 as D (5 bases). V was clipped by 8 bases and J by 4 bases, with 14 bases between them. The CDR3 has 14 residues. CDR1 and CDR2 (germline): WSHSY, SAAADI. The CDR3 bases are TGCGCCAGCCGACTGAAAAGGGGCACCGGGGAGCTGTTTTTT. This gives the protein CASRLKRGTGELFF.

The chain uses TRBV7-9 and TRBJ1-3; D possibly corresponds to TRBD1 (6 bases). The V gene lost 3 bases and the J gene lost 0 bases, with 9 bases spanning the gap. This CDR3 is built from 15 residues. Germline CDR1 is SEHNR and CDR2 is FQNEAQ (reference sequence). CDR3 in DNA: TGTGCCAGCAGCTTCACCAGGGGCTCTGGAAACACCATATATTTT. Protein sequence: CASSFTRGSGNTIYF.

This clone has just a few counts. V and J are TRBV7-9 and TRBJ1-3, with D possibly matching TRBD1 (5 bases). The CDR3 is 13 residues long. CDR1 SEHNR and CDR2 FQNEAQ come from the germline V gene (reference sequence). With 5 bases removed from V and 8 bases from J, the gap between germline ends came to 13 bases. The CDR3, as DNA: TGTGCCAGCAGCCGGGGACTGATGGACACCATATATTTT. Residues: CASSRGLMDTIYF.

The chain links TRBV19 to TRBJ2-5; the D gene is possibly TRBD1 (5 bases). CDR3 length equals 15 residues. In germline, CDR1 is LNHDA, CDR2 SQIVND (reference sequence). Trimming pared 5 bases from V and 2 bases from J, leaving 15 bases between. The CDR3 reads CASSSRQSFQETQYF. Written as DNA, the CDR3 is TGTGCCAGTAGTTCGAGACAGAGCTTTCAAGAGACCCAGTACTTC.

This sequence joins TRBV9 and TRBJ2-5; TRBD1 is a possible D gene (6 bases). Trimming pared 4 bases from V and 3 bases from J, leaving 16 bases between. Germline V lookup: CDR1 SGDLS, CDR2 YYNGEE. The CDR3 spans 15 residues. The CDR3 reads CASSPMGADEETQYF. The CDR3 DNA reads TGTGCCAGCAGCCCTATGGGGGCTGACGAAGAGACCCAGTACTTC. Full variable domain (outside the CDR3, taken from reference TRBV9 and TRBJ2-5): DSGVTQTPKHLITATGQRVTLRCSPRSGDLSVYWYQQSLDQGLQFLIQYYNGEERAKGNILERFSAQQFPDLHSELNLSSLELGDSALYFCASSPMGADEETQYFGPGTRLLVL.

This clone was seen a few times. The rearrangement joins TRBV6-5 to TRBJ1-5, with a tentative D call TRBD1 (6 bases). Deletions cut 4 bases from V and 7 bases from J, with 11 bases between. The CDR3 is made up of 13 amino acids. In germline, CDR1 is MNHEY, CDR2 SVGAGI. The CDR3 DNA is TGTGCCAGCAGTTTCCTACAGGGACAGCCCCAGCATTTT. Residues: CASSFLQGQPQHF.

V is TRBV2 and J is TRBJ2-7, with 10 bases fitting TRBD1. After removal of 6 bases from V and 3 bases from J, the junction contained 5 bases not matched to a gene. The CDR3 spans 14 residues. CDR1 and CDR2 from the germline V gene are SNHLY and FYNNEI. As DNA, the CDR3 is TGTGCCAGCAGGGGGACAGGGGATCTCTACGAGCAGTACTTC. Translation: CASRGTGDLYEQYF.

This clone appeared a single time. The chain links TRBV15 to TRBJ1-5, with D possibly matching TRBD1 (5 bases). V lost 1 base to trimming and J lost 0 bases, with 13 bases between them. Germline CDR1 reads LNHNV; CDR2 reads YYDKDF (reference sequence). The CDR3 runs 17 residues. For the CDR3, the DNA is TGTGCCACCAGCAGAGTAGGAGGGGATGCTAGCAATCAGCCCCAGCATTTT. Encoded protein: CATSRVGGDASNQPQHF.